The clone carrying this T cell receptor (beta chain) was counted ten times or more. Its antigen is not known. These data come from a study of T cells in Graves' hyperthyroidism and ophthalmopathy. The V and J ends lost 6 bases and 3 bases, in that order; junction bases with no gene match: 5. Germline CDR1 reads SEHNR; CDR2 reads FQNEAQ (reference sequence). This CDR3 has 15 amino acids. Study observations and caveats: Median prediction lead before ophthalmopathy onset was around 6.9 months with the model. In the analysis, a 13 V-J model separated ophthalmopathy from stable hyperthyroidism.

A Clinical Activity Score of at least 3, a NOSPECS grade of at least 4 and a duration under 3 months were recorded in the ophthalmopathy patients. Amplification yielded TCR beta CDR3 regions, with RNA transcripts as the source. When the TCR CDR3 underwent first-round RT-PCR, the HTBI primer set was used. One entry per CDR3 protein results from TCRdb running MiXCR on the multiplex PCR reads. The sample includes 490,000 or so distinct CDR3 sequences, around 20% of them seen just once. The clonotype was recovered from a middle-aged man with Graves' ophthalmopathy. The source material was blood. J is TRBJ2-3 and V is TRBV7-9, with 11 bases aligning to TRBD1. CDR3 protein: CASSRDRGNTDTQYF. CDR3 sequence (DNA): TGTGCCAGCAGTCGGGACAGGGGGAATACAGATACGCAGTATTTT.